This T cell receptor (beta chain) was retrieved from a study of blood T cell repertoires in COVID-19. Study-wide context: Sites across the United States, Italy and Spain contributed samples from acute and convalescent COVID-19. The analysed material was cDNA or gDNA that came from T cells, B-cell-depleted T cells, or PBMCs.

In the authors' methods: Reference gene primer amplification gave nucleated cell count estimates. Some clones are missing from TCRdb's copy, which holds only in-frame ones; the method was immunoSEQ multiplex PCR. From that table come the V and J calls and clone size; the DNA was used to work out D and trimming. Among 250,000 to 300,000 clones, approximately 85% were seen once, and the ten largest hold 11%. V was trimmed by 2 bases and J by 0 bases, leaving 11 bases between them. CDR1 SGHNT and CDR2 YYREEE come from the germline V gene (reference sequence). The CDR3 spans 16 residues. The V call is TRBV5-4, the J call TRBJ1-4, with D possibly matching TRBD1 (5 bases). This TCR was recovered from a woman in her seventies with acute or convalescent COVID-19. The source material was peripheral blood. DNA of the CDR3: TGTGCCAGCAGCTTTGAAGGAGGGGCAACTAATGAAAAACTGTTTTTT. Translating it yields CASSFEGGATNEKLFF.